These T cell receptor beta chains were read from a single sample in a study of T cells in Graves' hyperthyroidism and ophthalmopathy. TCRdb passed the multiplex PCR reads through MiXCR, listing each CDR3 protein once. The repertoire holds some 420,000 distinct CDR3 sequences, with roughly an eighth as singletons. Input material: blood. All receptors come from a woman aged 18-35 years with Graves' hyperthyroidism. The CDR3 runs from the conserved cysteine through the conserved F or W. A D gene is named only where the DNA matches it firmly. Clone size is shown for a subset of rows, as once, few, many or a class of expanded clone.

TRBD2	15	.	TRBV30	TRBJ2-2	CAWSLSGRGTGELFF	TGTGCCTGGAGTCTGAGCGGGAGGGGCACCGGGGAGCTGTTTTTT
.	14	many	TRBV12-3/TRBV12-4	TRBJ2-2	CASSFGVYTGELFF	TGTGCCAGCAGTTTCGGCGTGTACACCGGGGAGCTGTTTTTT
.	15	few	TRBV5-5	TRBJ1-2	CASSLGGGGDGGYTF	TGTGCCAGCAGCTTGGGAGGAGGGGGGGATGGCGGCTACACCTTC
.	16	many	TRBV6-5	TRBJ1-1	CASSYAGTPEDTEAFF	TGTGCCAGCAGTTACGCCGGGACACCGGAAGACACTGAAGCTTTCTTT
.	16	few	TRBV18	TRBJ2-1	CASSPRTLEGHNEQFF	TGTGCCAGCTCACCACGAACACTAGAGGGGCACAATGAGCAGTTCTTC
.	17	many	TRBV12-3/TRBV12-4	TRBJ2-1	CASPIKPDKTTYNEQFF	TGTGCCAGCCCCATTAAGCCGGATAAGACGACCTACAATGAGCAGTTCTTC
.	14	.	TRBV9	TRBJ1-1	CASSELIMNTEAFF	TGTGCCAGCAGCGAGCTTATAATGAACACTGAAGCTTTCTTT
.	13	many	TRBV12-3/TRBV12-4	TRBJ2-7	CASGPGEYYEQYF	TGTGCCAGCGGACCAGGGGAGTACTACGAGCAGTACTTC
TRBD1	14	few	TRBV11-2	TRBJ1-4	CASTLTGDREKLFF	TGTGCCAGCACCCTGACAGGGGACAGGGAAAAACTGTTTTTT
TRBD2	15	few	TRBV7-3	TRBJ2-3	CASSRSGSTPDTQYF	TGTGCCAGCAGCCGGAGCGGGAGCACGCCGGATACGCAGTATTTT
.	15	few	TRBV19	TRBJ2-3	CASKRWEVDTDTQYF	TGTGCCAGTAAGAGGTGGGAGGTTGACACAGATACGCAGTATTTT
TRBD2	20	many	TRBV5-1	TRBJ2-3	CASSLGPSGSLGGGADTQYF	TGCGCCAGCAGCTTGGGCCCTAGCGGGAGTCTCGGGGGTGGCGCAGATACGCAGTATTTT
TRBD1	13	many	TRBV5-1	TRBJ1-1	CASSGTGPGEAFF	TGCGCCAGCAGCGGGACAGGGCCAGGGGAAGCTTTCTTT
TRBD2	15	many	TRBV28	TRBJ2-7	CASSFWRELPYEQYF	TGTGCCAGCAGTTTCTGGCGGGAGCTCCCCTACGAGCAGTACTTC
TRBD2	15	few	TRBV5-1	TRBJ2-2	CASRAAGGRPGELFF	TGCGCCAGCAGGGCGGCGGGAGGGCGTCCCGGGGAGCTGTTTTTT
.	17	many	TRBV28	TRBJ2-7	CASNQYGTGLSSYEQYF	TGTGCCAGCAACCAATACGGGACGGGACTTTCGAGCTACGAGCAGTACTTC
TRBD2	14	.	TRBV10-1	TRBJ2-7	CASSVSGSFYGQYF	TGCGCCAGCAGTGTTAGCGGGAGCTTCTACGGGCAGTACTTC
TRBD1	17	.	TRBV5-1	TRBJ2-6	CASSGRQGARGANVLTF	TGCGCCAGCAGCGGGAGACAGGGGGCGCGCGGGGCCAACGTCCTGACTTTC
TRBD1	19	many	TRBV2	TRBJ2-7	CASSETVRLPRDRDREQYF	TGTGCCAGCAGTGAAACGGTGAGGCTCCCCCGGGACAGGGATCGCGAGCAGTACTTC
.	13	few	TRBV5-5	TRBJ1-2	CASSLGGGLGYTF	TGTGCCAGCAGCTTAGGTGGGGGCCTTGGCTACACCTTC
TRBD1	14	.	TRBV7-9	TRBJ1-1	CASSLGQENTEAFF	TGTGCCAGCAGCTTGGGACAGGAGAACACTGAAGCTTTCTTT
.	13	many	TRBV20-1	TRBJ2-1	CSHRDFRMNEQFF	TGCAGTCATAGGGACTTTCGGATGAATGAGCAGTTCTTC
TRBD2	20	many	TRBV28	TRBJ2-3	CASSPLGLAGREGSTDTQYF	TGTGCCAGCAGTCCCCTGGGACTAGCGGGAAGAGAGGGTTCCACAGATACGCAGTATTTT
.	14	few	TRBV7-2	TRBJ2-3	CASSLVLAPSTQYF	TGTGCCAGCAGCTTAGTACTAGCCCCGAGTACGCAGTATTTT
.	13	many	TRBV30	TRBJ1-1	CAWSVSLNTEAFF	TGTGCCTGGAGTGTTTCACTGAACACTGAAGCTTTCTTT
.	15	once	TRBV19	TRBJ1-5	CASSIVSQPNQPQHF	TGTGCCAGTAGTATAGTATCGCAGCCCAATCAGCCCCAGCATTTT
.	16	few	TRBV7-2	TRBJ1-6	CASSLAADLFNSPLHF	TGTGCCAGCAGCTTGGCCGCAGATCTCTTTAATTCACCCCTCCACTTT
TRBD1	16	many	TRBV27	TRBJ1-1	CASSFQAQGAKEGAFF	TGTGCCAGCAGTTTTCAGGCCCAGGGGGCAAAGGAGGGAGCTTTCTTT
.	17	few	TRBV11-2	TRBJ2-1	CASSFFSIDWTYNEQFF	TGTGCCAGCAGCTTCTTCTCCATAGACTGGACCTACAATGAGCAGTTCTTC
.	16	.	TRBV10-1	TRBJ2-2	CASSEHGQVNTGELFF	TGCGCCAGCAGCGAGCATGGTCAGGTGAACACCGGGGAGCTGTTTTTT
.	14	many	TRBV6-5	TRBJ1-1	CASSYLKGGTEAFF	TGTGCCAGCAGTTACCTTAAAGGGGGCACTGAAGCTTTCTTT
TRBD1	17	many	TRBV28	TRBJ2-6	CASRGDRGGGGANVLTF	TGTGCCAGCAGGGGGGACAGGGGTGGAGGTGGGGCCAACGTCCTGACTTTC
TRBD1	14	many	TRBV5-1	TRBJ1-1	CASSAQGATTEAFF	TGCGCCAGCAGCGCGCAGGGGGCTACCACTGAAGCTTTCTTT
.	13	few	TRBV12-5	TRBJ1-5	CASGPHRHQPQHF	TGTGCTAGTGGCCCCCACCGCCATCAGCCCCAGCATTTT
TRBD1	13	.	TRBV29-1	TRBJ2-2	CSGRDRNTGELFF	TGCAGCGGCCGGGACAGGAACACCGGGGAGCTGTTTTTT
.	14	many	TRBV12-3/TRBV12-4	TRBJ2-2	CASSPPVVTGELFF	TGTGCCAGCAGTCCTCCCGTGGTAACCGGGGAGCTGTTTTTT
.	13	.	TRBV3-1	TRBJ2-7	CASSRGQNYEQYF	TGTGCCAGCAGCCGAGGACAGAACTACGAGCAGTACTTC
TRBD1	17	many	TRBV11-2	TRBJ1-1	CASSLELDRGSNTEAFF	TGTGCCAGCAGCTTAGAGTTGGACAGGGGCTCGAACACTGAAGCTTTCTTT
TRBD2	18	few	TRBV10-3	TRBJ2-7	CAITGGPGGLAGAYEQYF	TGTGCCATCACCGGGGGGCCCGGCGGCCTAGCGGGGGCCTACGAGCAGTACTTC
.	13	.	TRBV2	TRBJ1-1	CASSEFGSPEAFF	TGTGCCAGCAGTGAATTCGGGTCACCTGAAGCTTTCTTT
TRBD1	15	.	TRBV5-4	TRBJ2-5	CASSLKQGAQETQYF	TGTGCCAGCAGCTTGAAACAGGGGGCACAAGAGACCCAGTACTTC
TRBD2	16	.	TRBV13	TRBJ2-7	CASSLTSSGSATEQYF	TGTGCCAGCAGCCTCACCTCGAGCGGGAGCGCGACCGAGCAGTACTTC
.	14	many	TRBV20-1	TRBJ2-2	CSASGGWQGGELFF	TGCAGTGCTAGCGGAGGATGGCAAGGCGGGGAGCTGTTTTTT